The 18 T cell receptor beta chains presented below share a single source sample, sequenced in a study of spatial heterogeneity in lung cancer. Documented time point: sample taken at primary tumor resection. Material for sequencing was whole RNA from tumor, nontumor lung or frozen PBMC, left unsorted. TCRdb recomputed calls from the 5' RACE reads with MiXCR, one row per CDR3 protein. The sample includes around 30,000 distinct CDR3 sequences, approximately 8.4% of them seen just once. Here the sequenced sample was PBMCs, taken at surgery. The origin of the receptors is a female donor with early-stage non-small cell lung cancer.

This clonotype was detected a few times. The chain recombines TRBV3-1 with TRBJ2-1; either TRBD1 or TRBD2 may supply D (5 bases each). Germline V lookup: CDR1 LGHDT, CDR2 YNNKEL (reference sequence). V shed 4 bases and J shed 6 bases, with 10 bases lying between them. The CDR3 totals 13 residues. The CDR3 reads CASSPGTTNEQFF. The CDR3 DNA sequence: TGTGCCAGCAGCCCGGGGACGACCAATGAGCAGTTCTTC.

The chain is built from TRBV20-1 and TRBJ1-5; D is uncertain. Germline assignment: CDR1 DFQATT and CDR2 SNEGSKA (reference sequence). The CDR3 has 12 residues. V was shortened by 6 bases and J by 6 bases, with 12 bases between the two germline ends. Here the CDR3 reads CSAGGNSQPQHF. DNA of the CDR3: TGCAGTGCCGGTGGGAACAGTCAGCCCCAGCATTTT.

A note on this clonotype: A much larger clone lies a single base off, so this may be a read error. The chain carries TRBV9 and TRBJ2-1; D may be TRBD1 (6 bases). Germline CDR1 and CDR2: SGDLS and YYNGEE. CDR3 length equals 14 residues. Here the CDR3 DNA reads TGTGCCAGCAGCATCACTGGGGGCCACAATGAGCGGTTCTTC. Its translation: CASSITGGHNERFF. Complete variable domain (other parts from reference TRBV9 and TRBJ2-1): DSGVTQTPKHLITATGQRVTLRCSPRSGDLSVYWYQQSLDQGLQFLIQYYNGEERAKGNILERFSAQQFPDLHSELNLSSLELGDSALYFCASSITGGHNERFFGPGTRLTVL.

To note about this clonotype: This may come from a read error, since a much larger clone is one base off. The chain uses TRBV2 and TRBJ2-1; 7 positions agree with TRBD2. The germline V gene encodes CDR1 SNHLY and CDR2 FYNNEI. The V and J ends lost 8 bases and 12 bases, in that order; junction bases with no gene match: 16. The CDR3 loop spans 14 amino acids. The CDR3 region has the DNA TGTGCCAGCGTTGTGGTAGCGGGTGGAATGTTGCAGTTCTTC. This codes for CASVVVAGGMLQFF.

This clonotype was found many times. This rearrangement joins TRBV7-2 to TRBJ2-3; the match to TRBD2 covers 9 bases. Germline V gene sequence: CDR1 SGHTA, CDR2 FQGNSA. V dropped 1 base and J dropped 2; count of bases not matched to a gene: 4. The CDR3 is 16 residues long. CDR3 sequence: CASSLVSGSATDTQYF. The CDR3 DNA reads as TGTGCCAGCAGCTTAGTTAGCGGGAGTGCCACAGATACGCAGTATTTT.

Only a few counts were recorded for this clonotype. The chain joins TRBV19 to TRBJ2-5, with 12 bases matching TRBD1. Germline V gene lookup returns CDR1 LNHDA and CDR2 SQIVND (reference sequence). CDR3 length: 15 residues. The V and J ends lost 6 bases and 5 bases, in that order; junction bases with no gene match: 7. As DNA, the CDR3 is TGTGCCAGTAGCCCCGGGACAGGGGGCCTGGAGACCCAGTACTTC. Its protein product is CASSPGTGGLETQYF.

This clonotype was seen at least ten times. The genes are TRBV9 and TRBJ1-1; 9 positions agree with TRBD1. This CDR3 is built from 15 residues. Germline trimming cut 0 bases from V and 6 bases from J; bases unmatched to any gene: 6. Germline V lookup: CDR1 SGDLS, CDR2 YYNGEE. Here the CDR3 reads CASSVGGQGDSEAFF. The CDR3 DNA reads TGTGCCAGCAGCGTAGGGGGACAGGGTGACTCTGAAGCTTTCTTT. Full variable domain (outside the CDR3, taken from reference TRBV9 and TRBJ1-1): DSGVTQTPKHLITATGQRVTLRCSPRSGDLSVYWYQQSLDQGLQFLIQYYNGEERAKGNILERFSAQQFPDLHSELNLSSLELGDSALYFCASSVGGQGDSEAFFGQGTRLTVV.

This rearrangement joins TRBV15 to TRBJ1-1; 7 positions agree with TRBD1. Germline-derived CDR1 and CDR2 are LNHNV and YYDKDF (reference sequence). This CDR3 comprises 12 residues. J gave up 11 bases and V 3 bases, and 6 bases lay outside the gene matches. The CDR3, as DNA: TGTGCCACCAGCAGTGCTGACAGGGCCGCTTTCTTT. Its translation: CATSSADRAAFF.

This clonotype has just a few counts. DNA of the CDR3: TGTGCCAGCTCACCACGCTATAGCACAGATACGCAGTATTTT. Its protein product is CASSPRYSTDTQYF. The chain uses TRBV18 and TRBJ2-3, with unresolved D. CDR1 is KGHSH and CDR2 is LQKENI in the germline V gene. Trimming left V 1 base short and J 0 bases short, with 5 bases between. The CDR3 covers 14 residues.

In this sample, this clonotype is medium-sized. The gene calls are TRBV28 and TRBJ1-1; D may be TRBD1 (5 bases). Germline CDR1 MDHEN, CDR2 SYDVKM. The germline V and J ends were trimmed by 8 bases and 6 bases, with 19 bases remaining between them. This CDR3 has 14 amino acids. CDR3 protein: CASRPQGEYPEAFF. DNA of the CDR3: TGTGCCAGCCGCCCGCAGGGAGAGTACCCTGAAGCTTTCTTT.

This clonotype was seen a few times. The chain has TRBV5-1 and TRBJ1-1, with D perhaps matching TRBD1 (5 bases). Germline V gene sequence: CDR1 SGHRS, CDR2 YFSETQ. Trimming left V 3 bases short and J 1 base short, with 16 bases between. This CDR3 spans 16 amino acids. CDR3 protein: CASSSGGLGTNTEAFF. CDR3 DNA: TGCGCCAGCAGCTCAGGAGGGTTGGGGACGAACACTGAAGCTTTCTTT.

This clonotype was seen only a few times. The chain is built from TRBV19 and TRBJ1-6; the D gene is possibly TRBD1 (5 bases). V was pared by 6 bases and J by 0 bases, with 9 bases between. Germline values: CDR1 LNHDA, CDR2 SQIVND (reference sequence). This CDR3 has 15 amino acids. The DNA for the CDR3 is TGTGCCAGTAGCGGGGCAAGCTCCTATAATTCACCCCTCCACTTT. It encodes CASSGASSYNSPLHF.

J is TRBJ2-5 and V is TRBV7-2, with TRBD2 as a possible D gene (6 bases). Trimming removed 4 bases at V and 5 bases at J, with 14 bases between. Germline-derived CDR1 and CDR2 are SGHTA and FQGNSA. This CDR3 spans 14 amino acids. The CDR3 region has the DNA TGTGCCAGCAGCTCCGCGGGGAATGGGGAGACCCAGTACTTC. Translated: CASSSAGNGETQYF.

This clonotype was counted many times. The J gene is TRBJ1-1, the V gene TRBV7-9; 7 nucleotides align to TRBD1. Germline assignment: CDR1 SEHNR and CDR2 FQNEAQ (reference sequence). V shed 0 bases, J shed 0 bases, and the junction held 1 base outside the gene matches. The length of the CDR3 is 15 residues. The chain's CDR3 is CASSLADRLNTEAFF. In nucleotides, the CDR3 is TGTGCCAGCAGCTTAGCGGACAGGTTGAACACTGAAGCTTTCTTT.

This clonotype has just a few counts. The V and J genes are TRBV4-2 and TRBJ2-1; 9 bases match TRBD1. V lost 0 bases to trimming and J lost 6 bases; unmatched junction nucleotides: 21. Germline values: CDR1 LGHNA, CDR2 YNFKEQ. The CDR3 spans 21 residues. The CDR3 sequence: CASSQDANPGQGPSSLNEQFF. In DNA form, the CDR3 reads TGTGCCAGCAGCCAAGATGCGAATCCGGGACAGGGACCTAGTTCTCTCAATGAGCAGTTCTTC.

This clonotype was counted ten times or more. This chain uses TRBV5-1 with TRBJ2-7; D is undetermined. Trimming left V 4 bases short and J 6 bases short, with 11 bases between. The CDR3 has 12 residues. Germline assignment: CDR1 SGHRS and CDR2 YFSETQ. The CDR3 region has the DNA TGCGCCAGCAGCCCGGGCACTGCCGAGCAGTACGTC. This encodes CASSPGTAEQYV.

This clonotype came up a few times. The chain couples TRBV2 to TRBJ2-5; 7 nucleotides line up with TRBD2. The CDR3 is 16 residues long. Germline lookup yields CDR1 SNHLY and CDR2 FYNNEI. Trimming took 2 bases from V and 7 from J; bases not matched to a gene: 13. The CDR3 reads CASSELSGTGGVTQYF. In nucleotides, the CDR3 is TGTGCCAGCAGTGAATTGAGCGGGACGGGAGGAGTGACCCAGTACTTC.

This clonotype was counted between two and nine times. V usage is TRBV5-1 and J usage is TRBJ1-6; D gene uncertain. The CDR3 extends over 15 amino acids. Trimming took 0 bases from V and 11 from J, leaving 15 bases between them. The germline gives CDR1 SGHRS, CDR2 YFSETQ. The CDR3 region has the DNA TGCGCCAGCAGCTTGGGAACAGTTGGTCGTCCACCCCTCCACTTT. Protein sequence: CASSLGTVGRPPLHF.